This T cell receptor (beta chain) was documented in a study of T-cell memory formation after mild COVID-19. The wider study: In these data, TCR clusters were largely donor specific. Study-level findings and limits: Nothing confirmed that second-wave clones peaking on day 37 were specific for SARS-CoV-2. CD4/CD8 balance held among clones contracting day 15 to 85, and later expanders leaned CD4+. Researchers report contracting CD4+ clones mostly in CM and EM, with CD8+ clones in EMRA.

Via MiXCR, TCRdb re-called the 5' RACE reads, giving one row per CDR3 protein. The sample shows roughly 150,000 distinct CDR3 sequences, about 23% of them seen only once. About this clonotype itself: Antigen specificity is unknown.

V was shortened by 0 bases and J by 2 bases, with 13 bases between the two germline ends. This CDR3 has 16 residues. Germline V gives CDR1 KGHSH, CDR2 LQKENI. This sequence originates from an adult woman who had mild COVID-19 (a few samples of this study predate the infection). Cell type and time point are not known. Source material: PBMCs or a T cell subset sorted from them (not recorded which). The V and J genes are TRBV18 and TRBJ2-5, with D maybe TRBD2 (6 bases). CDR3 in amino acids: CASSPPSGFTQETQYF. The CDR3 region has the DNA TGTGCCAGCTCACCACCTAGCGGTTTCACTCAAGAGACCCAGTACTTC.